The 3 T cell receptor beta chains below all came from one sample that was sequenced in a study of PD-L1 blockade in urothelial cancer (dated by TCRdb to 2016 to 2017). Library preparation was by the immunoSEQ multiplex PCR assay. As stored in TCRdb, this immuneACCESS dataset retains in-frame rearrangements with V and J assigned. A fraction of the clones does not appear; measured against another copy, unresolved V genes explain less than half of the discrepancy, and the remainder lacks a known reason. Within this sample are 66,000 or so clones, with 88% of them counted one time only. Of the sample, about 10% falls within the top ten clones. In light of the paper, this sample's time point label describes: peripheral blood 6 weeks after treatment start. The specimen comprised PBMCs, sampled around atezolizumab (anti-PD-L1) treatment. Receptors were obtained from a man between 60 and 75 years old with urothelial cancer.

The chain uses TRBV1 and TRBJ1-4; the table calls TRBD1, which could not be checked here. TRBV1 is recorded as a pseudogene. The CDR3 runs to 14 residues. Here the CDR3 reads CTSSHDRGGEKLFF. As DNA, the CDR3 is TGCACCAGCAGCCATGACAGGGGGGGTGAAAAACTGTTTTTT.

The chain couples TRBV30 to TRBJ2-1; the match to TRBD2 covers 8 bases. This CDR3 spans 16 amino acids. Germline-derived CDR1 and CDR2 are GTSNPN and SVGIG (reference sequence). Trimming took 4 bases from V and 0 from J; bases not matched to a gene: 8. DNA of the CDR3: TGTGCCTGGATACGGGGCGGGACTAGCTCCTACAATGAGCAGTTCTTC. Translation gives CAWIRGGTSSYNEQFF.

The rearrangement joins TRBV27 to TRBJ2-3; 7 nucleotides line up with TRBD2. This CDR3 region has 18 residues. Germline CDR1 reads MNHEY; CDR2 reads SMNVEV (reference sequence). The junction had 16 bases not matched to a gene; V was cut back by 3 bases and J by 4 bases. In DNA, the CDR3 is TGTGCCAGCAGTTTCCGCGGGTGGGCTAGCGGAGTAGCAGATACGCAGTATTTT. As protein: CASSFRGWASGVADTQYF.